This TCR beta chain was sequenced in a study of regulatory dendritic cells for organ transplantation. The V segment lost 1 base and the J segment 3 bases; nucleotides outside the gene matches: 1. The CDR3 has 15 amino acids. The germline gives CDR1 SGHAT, CDR2 FQNNGV. Sorted T cells were CFSE-labeled and cultured more than 4 days with allogeneic regulatory or mature dendritic cells at 1:10. Using immunoSEQ multiplex PCR, the repertoire was profiled, and TCRdb retains in-frame clones only, with some absent. The table has roughly 9,800 clones, more than 70% seen once; the top ten hold 2.5%. This clone was detected only a few times. Its matching antigen is unknown.

V usage is TRBV11-2 and J usage is TRBJ2-2; 8 nucleotides align to TRBD2. The sequencing input was memory CD4+ T cells from blood cultured with dendritic cells. The subset is: CD45RO+ memory T cells. The receptor was isolated from a human donor in good health. Here the CDR3 reads CASSLAGGDTGELFF. CDR3 in DNA: TGTGCCAGCAGCTTAGCGGGAGGGGACACCGGGGAGCTGTTTTTT.